This T cell receptor beta chain stems from a study of T cells in Graves' hyperthyroidism and ophthalmopathy. Broader study findings: The model made its ophthalmopathy prediction, and onset followed a median about 5.9 months later. Researchers report that a 13 V-J model separated ophthalmopathy from stable hyperthyroidism.

For this clonotype: The antigen remains undetermined.

Hyperthyroidism had been newly diagnosed in patients aged 18 to 65, and its duration was under 2 months. Exclusion followed for patients with uncontrolled infection, other autoimmune disease, pregnancy or lactation. Trimming removed 2 bases from V and 0 bases from J, with 11 bases in between. The CDR3 covers 16 residues. Germline V gene sequence: CDR1 MDHEN, CDR2 SYDVKM. RNA transcripts were the template for amplifying TCR beta CDR3 regions. Using the HTBI primer set, a first-round RT-PCR was run on the TCR CDR3. TCRdb redid the calling of the multiplex PCR reads with MiXCR, one entry per CDR3 protein. Altogether under 400,000 distinct CDR3 sequences are present, around a sixth being singletons, with the ten largest covering approximately 35%.

Sequenced sample: blood. The V gene is TRBV28, the J gene TRBJ1-3; D call uncertain. This TCR came from a man aged 30-40 years with Graves' hyperthyroidism. CDR3 residues: CASSLILLPSGNTIYF. The CDR3 nucleotides are TGTGCCAGCAGTTTAATTTTACTACCCTCTGGAAACACCATATATTTT.